One and the same sample provided the 27 T cell receptor beta chains below, sequenced in a study of blood T cell repertoires in COVID-19. This table comes from immunoSEQ multiplex PCR, and its TCRdb copy is limited to in-frame clones, with some not included. The table lists roughly 240,000 clones, 83% of them singletons, with 3.6% in the top ten. Sequencing used PBMCs or T cells enriched from blood (not recorded which). The receptors were sampled from a middle-aged woman who had been exposed to COVID-19.

This chain connects TRBV7-3 to TRBJ2-3; 7 nucleotides agree with TRBD2. Germline lookup yields CDR1 SGHTA and CDR2 FQGTGA. J lost 0 bases, V lost 1 base, and 4 bases had no gene match. CDR3 length: 16 amino acids. The chain's CDR3 is CASSLMGGTSTDTQYF. CDR3 bases: TGTGCCAGCAGCTTAATGGGGGGGACTAGCACAGATACGCAGTATTTT. The entire variable domain, with the rest obtained from reference TRBV7-3 and TRBJ2-3, is as follows: GAGVSQTPSNKVTEKGKYVELRCDPISGHTALYWYRQSLGQGPEFLIYFQGTGAADDSGLPNDRFFAVRPEGSVSTLKIQRTERGDSAVYLCASSLMGGTSTDTQYFGPGTRLTVL.

This clone was detected only once. This chain joins TRBV19 and TRBJ2-1; TRBD2 matches at 8 bases. V lost 2 bases and J lost 0; bases outside the gene matches: 6. The germline CDR1 and CDR2 sequences are LNHDA and SQIVND (reference sequence). CDR3 length equals 17 residues. In DNA, the CDR3 is TGTGCCAGTAGTATATTCGGACTAGCAAGCTCCTACAATGAGCAGTTCTTC. Translation: CASSIFGLASSYNEQFF.

J is TRBJ2-7 and V is TRBV29-1; 8 bases are a match to TRBD1. The CDR3 has 13 amino acids. The trim removed 4 bases at V and 4 bases at J, leaving 6 bases unmatched. Germline CDR1 is SQVTM and CDR2 is ANQGSEA. CDR3 in DNA: TGCAGCGTTGGGGACAGGAGGCTGTACGAGCAGTACTTC. Translating it yields CSVGDRRLYEQYF.

CDR3 sequence reads: CASSTGANVLTF. For the CDR3, the DNA is TGTGCCAGCTCTACTGGGGCCAACGTCCTGACTTTC. The chain joins TRBV12-3 or TRBV12-4 to TRBJ2-6; D gene ambiguous. V shed 8 bases and J shed 2 bases, with 4 bases lying between them. This CDR3 is built from 12 residues.

In this sample, this clone turned up once. The CDR3 nucleotides read TGTGCCAGCAGCTGGGGACAGGGAGCTTCCGAGCAGTACTTC. Its translation: CASSWGQGASEQYF. The chain links TRBV13 to TRBJ2-7; 9 nucleotides align to TRBD1. Germline CDR1 PRHDT, CDR2 FYEKMQ (reference sequence). The ends lost 4 bases at V and 6 bases at J; junction bases unmatched: 7. This CDR3 is built from 14 residues. Full variable domain (rest looked up from reference TRBV13 and TRBJ2-7): AAGVIQSPRHLIKEKRETATLKCYPIPRHDTVYWYQQGPGQDPQFLISFYEKMQSDKGSIPDRFSAQQFSDYHSELNMSSLELGDSALYFCASSWGQGASEQYFGPGTRLTVT.

This clone has only one observation. V is TRBV6-1 and J is TRBJ2-1; possible D gene TRBD1, 5 bases. The germline gives CDR1 MNHNS, CDR2 SASEGT. The CDR3 sequence is 15 residues long. Trimming took off 6 bases at V and 0 bases at J, with 12 bases between the two ends. The CDR3 nucleotides read TGTGCCAGCAGCTCCAGGGATAGCTCCTACAATGAGCAGTTCTTC. Residues: CASSSRDSSYNEQFF.

The chain carries TRBV6-6 and TRBJ2-2; 10 bases fit TRBD2. CDR3 length: 18 residues. CDR1 MNHNY and CDR2 SVGAGI come from the germline V gene (reference sequence). Unmatched junction bases numbered 15, after V lost 5 bases and J lost 6 bases. Here the CDR3 reads CASSPPLERGGPAGELFF. CDR3 nucleotides: TGTGCCAGCAGTCCCCCTCTTGAGCGGGGGGGCCCGGCCGGGGAGCTGTTTTTT.

CDR3 sequence (DNA): TGTGCCAGCAGTTACTCGGGACAGGGATTCGGCTACGAGCAGTACTTC. Translated, it gives CASSYSGQGFGYEQYF. This chain links TRBV6-5 with TRBJ2-7, with 9 nucleotides matching TRBD1. This CDR3 has 16 amino acids. The germline gives CDR1 MNHEY, CDR2 SVGAGI. The ends lost 0 bases at V and 3 bases at J; junction bases unmatched: 6.

This clone occurred many times. This chain connects TRBV9 to TRBJ1-2; D is uncertain. This CDR3 region has 15 residues. Trimming took off 3 bases at V and 5 bases at J, with 17 bases between the two ends. Per the germline V gene, CDR1 is SGDLS and CDR2 is YYNGEE. CDR3 amino acids: CASSAALGGPYGYTF. DNA of the CDR3: TGTGCCAGCAGCGCAGCGCTCGGCGGCCCATATGGCTACACCTTC.

The chain combines TRBV6-5 with TRBJ1-6; 10 positions match TRBD1. The CDR3 contains 14 residues. The V segment lost 6 bases and the J segment 12 bases; nucleotides outside the gene matches: 8. The germline V gene encodes CDR1 MNHEY and CDR2 SVGAGI. The CDR3 DNA follows: TGTGCCAGCAGGAGACGGACAGGGGGACAACCCCTCCACTTT. This gives the protein CASRRRTGGQPLHF.

This clone was detected once. The chain is built from TRBV5-4 and TRBJ2-2, with a possible D match to TRBD1 (6 bases). Germline V lookup: CDR1 SGHNT, CDR2 YYREEE (reference sequence). The CDR3 runs to 16 residues. Trimming took 2 bases from V and 1 from J, leaving 12 bases between them. CDR3 in amino acids: CASSFDTQGNTGELFF. CDR3 nucleotide sequence: TGTGCCAGCAGCTTCGATACACAGGGGAACACCGGGGAGCTGTTTTTT.

This clone was found a few times. The sample carries other DNA sequences with the same CDR3. The chain combines TRBV18 with TRBJ1-1, with 12 bases fitting TRBD1. Per germline, CDR1 KGHSH and CDR2 LQKENI. The CDR3 contains 15 residues. V trimming: 6 bases; J trimming: 4 bases; junction bases outside the gene matches: 6. DNA of the CDR3: TGTGCCAGCTCTCCCGGGACAGGGGGCACCACTGAAGCTTTCTTT. This translates into CASSPGTGGTTEAFF.

The J gene is TRBJ1-5, the V gene TRBV28; 9 nucleotides line up with TRBD1. The CDR3 has 17 residues. CDR1 and CDR2 (germline): MDHEN, SYDVKM. V shed 3 bases and J 2 bases; nucleotides not matched to a gene: 8. The CDR3 DNA reads as TGTGCCAGCAGTTTGGAGAGGGGACAGGGCGGCAATCAGCCCCAGCATTTT. Translating gives CASSLERGQGGNQPQHF.

The gene calls are TRBV5-1 and TRBJ2-3; 8 bases fit TRBD1. V was clipped by 2 bases and J by 4 bases; unmatched bases: 6. CDR3 length: 15 amino acids. Looked up from germline, CDR1 is SGHRS and CDR2 is YFSETQ. The CDR3 loop reads CASSFSGGPPDTQYF. CDR3 nucleotide sequence: TGCGCCAGCAGCTTTTCAGGGGGCCCGCCAGATACGCAGTATTTT.

The chain carries TRBV27 and TRBJ2-4; 10 positions match TRBD1. Trimming removed 4 bases from V and 1 base from J; junction bases left unmatched: 16. CDR1 MNHEY and CDR2 SMNVEV come from the germline V gene (reference sequence). This CDR3 is built from 20 residues. CDR3 nucleotide sequence: TGTGCCAGCAGTTCAAACATCCGGGACAGGGGACCCGAGGCCAAAAACATTCAGTACTTC. Amino acid sequence: CASSSNIRDRGPEAKNIQYF.

The chain combines TRBV14 with TRBJ1-1; 8 positions match TRBD1. The germline gives CDR1 SGHDN, CDR2 FVKESK. The CDR3 is 15 amino acids. V lost 4 bases, J lost 0 bases, and 4 bases stayed unmatched. CDR3 region: CASSPTRGLNTEAFF. In DNA form, the CDR3 reads TGTGCCAGCAGCCCCACCAGGGGGCTGAACACTGAAGCTTTCTTT. The full variable domain, in which reference TRBV14 and TRBJ1-1 provide the parts outside the CDR3, is EAGVTQFPSHSVIEKGQTVTLRCDPISGHDNLYWYRRVMGKEIKFLLHFVKESKQDESGMPNNRFLAERTGGTYSTLKVQPAELEDSGVYFCASSPTRGLNTEAFFGQGTRLTVV.

This clone occurred once. DNA of the CDR3: TGCGCCAGCAGTCACCACCGGTCTAACTATGGCTACACCTTC. It encodes CASSHHRSNYGYTF. The genes are TRBV23-1 and TRBJ1-2; D unclear. TRBV23-1 is labeled an ORF, and its function is uncertain. The CDR3 totals 14 residues. V was cut by 3 bases and J by 0 bases, with 8 bases left in between.

The genes are TRBV12-5 and TRBJ1-1; 7 bases match TRBD1. J was trimmed by 5 bases and V by 4 bases; bases with no gene match: 4. Germline loops: CDR1 LGHNT, CDR2 FRNRAP. This CDR3 is 13 amino acids long. CDR3 sequence reads: CASGSTGATEAFF. The CDR3 DNA follows: TGTGCTAGTGGTTCCACAGGGGCTACTGAAGCTTTCTTT. The full variable domain, completed using reference TRBV12-5 and TRBJ1-1, is DARVTQTPRHKVTEMGQEVTMRCQPILGHNTVFWYRQTMMQGLELLAYFRNRAPLDDSGMPKDRFSAEMPDATLATLKIQPSEPRDSAVYFCASGSTGATEAFFGQGTRLTVV.

The V and J genes are TRBV5-1 and TRBJ1-4; D gene unclear. Trimming pared 4 bases from V and 8 bases from J, leaving 12 bases between. CDR1 and CDR2 (germline): SGHRS, YFSETQ. This CDR3 has 13 residues. The CDR3 sequence: CASSQWTGEKLFF. DNA for the CDR3: TGCGCCAGCAGCCAGTGGACGGGAGAAAAACTGTTTTTT.

The rearrangement joins TRBV10-3 to TRBJ1-1; maybe TRBD1 (6 bases). The CDR3 has 14 amino acids. V was pared by 2 bases and J by 1 base, with 8 bases between. Per the germline V gene, CDR1 is ENHRY and CDR2 is SYGVKD. Here the CDR3 DNA reads TGTGCCATCAGTGAGGGACAGCCGAACACTGAAGCTTTCTTT. Residues: CAISEGQPNTEAFF.

The chain has TRBV7-6 and TRBJ2-5, with TRBD2 as a possible D gene (6 bases). V was pared by 5 bases and J by 4 bases, with 17 bases between. Germline V CDR1 and CDR2: SGHVS, FNYEAQ. The CDR3 extends over 15 amino acids. CDR3 nucleotide sequence: TGTGCCAGCAGCCCACGCTTCGGGGGAGCAGAGACCCAGTACTTC. Amino acid sequence: CASSPRFGGAETQYF.

This chain links TRBV30 with TRBJ2-5; 8 nucleotides align to TRBD2. The V gene end was trimmed by 3 bases and the J gene end by 7 bases; junction bases not matched to a gene: 10. Germline CDR1 GTSNPN, CDR2 SVGIG (reference sequence). The CDR3 length is 14 residues. CDR3 amino acids: CAWRIVAGPRTQYF. CDR3 nucleotides: TGTGCCTGGAGGATAGTAGCGGGGCCCAGGACCCAGTACTTC.

This chain connects TRBV7-3 to TRBJ2-7, with TRBD2 matching 10 bases. Losses at the gene ends were 5 bases for V and 3 bases for J; bases not matched to a gene: 4. In germline, CDR1 is SGHTA, CDR2 FQGTGA. The CDR3 is made up of 14 amino acids. The CDR3: CASSRTSGDYEQYF. The CDR3 region has the DNA TGTGCCAGCAGCCGGACTAGCGGAGACTACGAGCAGTACTTC.

V is TRBV2 and J is TRBJ1-3; 7 bases are a match to TRBD1. CDR3 length equals 13 residues. Germline V gene data show CDR1 as SNHLY and CDR2 as FYNNEI. The V gene end was trimmed by 8 bases and the J gene end by 4 bases; junction bases not matched to a gene: 5. The CDR3 nucleotides are TGTGCCAGCCACAGGGGTGAGGGAAACACCATATATTTT. Encoded protein: CASHRGEGNTIYF.

This chain joins TRBV4-3 and TRBJ1-2; D not certain. This CDR3 comprises 12 residues. CDR1 and CDR2 (germline): LGHNA, YSLEER. The ends were cut back, 6 bases at V and 10 bases at J, with 15 bases in the middle. DNA of the CDR3: TGCGCCAGCAGTCTCGAGTCGCGTCTCTACACCTTC. This codes for CASSLESRLYTF.

This clone was observed at least ten times. This rearrangement joins TRBV27 to TRBJ2-1; 8 nucleotides line up with TRBD1. V lost 2 bases and J lost 6; bases outside the gene matches: 6. CDR1 and CDR2 from the germline V gene are MNHEY and SMNVEV (reference sequence). The CDR3 length is 15 residues. The CDR3 region has the DNA TGTGCCAGCAGTTTAACCAGGGGGCTAATCAATGAGCAGTTCTTC. Its protein is CASSLTRGLINEQFF.

Comment on this clone: Other DNA variants within this sample encode the same CDR3. Here the CDR3 reads CASSLGRDEQFF. In nucleotides, the CDR3 is TGTGCCAGCAGCTTAGGTCGGGATGAGCAGTTCTTC. V and J are TRBV7-6 and TRBJ2-1; D remains ambiguous. The CDR3 is 12 residues long. From germline, CDR1 is SGHVS and CDR2 FNYEAQ. V lost 1 base, J lost 8 bases, and 6 bases lay in between.